Listed below are T cell receptor beta chains from one sample, sequenced in a study of T cell repertoires in cytomegalovirus infection. TCRdb called the reads again in MiXCR, with one record for every CDR3 protein. The table includes 750,000 to 900,000 distinct CDR3 sequences, approximately 32% detected once. Their antigens remain unidentified. Sequences were derived from cultured CD8+ T cells from PBMCs, sampled from culture after CMV antigen stimulation. The receptors originated from a human donor in good health (CMV status not recorded). Some clones in this sample may be carry-over from other donors' samples. The conserved cysteine and the conserved F or W are not part of the CDR3 here.

TRBJ2-1,TRBV27,ASSQDGGGFEQF
TRBJ2-1,TRBV20-1,SARVVRGNEQF
TRBJ2-1,TRBV6-2/TRBV6-3,ASNRRDREIHEQF
TRBJ1-5,TRBV7-2,ASSLVGGVNQPQH
TRBJ2-2,TRBV28,ASSLVPNTGELF
TRBJ1-4,TRBV6-1,TSSEVRAFSNEKLF
TRBJ2-1,TRBV11-2,ASSVTTGTTDEQF
TRBJ2-1,TRBV27,ASTYGKIWF
TRBJ1-5,TRBV7-1,ASHDGLGNQPQH
TRBJ2-1,TRBV6-6,ASSYSKWGAYTYNEQF
TRBJ2-5,TRBV10-1,ASSEDWGQETQY
TRBJ2-2,TRBV5-6,ASSDLTVTNTGELF
TRBJ2-5,TRBV27,ASSLKGFYYGGGTLPQETQY
TRBJ1-1,TRBV20-1,SARATVGATEAF
TRBJ2-5,TRBV7-9,ASSPSLTGGRRETQY
TRBJ2-1,TRBV5-1,ASSHLGGTNEQF
TRBJ2-3,TRBV6-1,ASSTENASTDTQY
TRBJ2-5,TRBV6-5,ASSYPSGQGGGQETQY
TRBJ1-5,TRBV27,ASNPGPRSNQPQH
TRBJ2-1,TRBV4-1,ASSLFGTGILNEQF
TRBJ2-1,TRBV6-5,ASSYDGRVGHNEQF
TRBJ2-5,TRBV27,ASSLSPQGAGGQETQY
TRBJ2-2,TRBV11-1,ASSLSAGAYTGELF
TRBJ2-7,TRBV12-3/TRBV12-4,ASSFTGVPPYEQY
TRBJ2-2,TRBV29-1,SSRQGNSGELF
TRBJ2-1,TRBV6-2/TRBV6-3,ASSYVGHEQF
TRBJ2-3,TRBV9,ASSAGQKPLTDTQY
TRBJ1-4,TRBV6-6,ASSYFSQGARREKLF
TRBJ2-5,TRBV12-3/TRBV12-4,VSGSGTSGHGTQY